The clone carrying this T cell receptor (beta chain) has a handful of counts. Its antigen is not identified. The data were taken from a study of response to subunit inactivated influenza vaccine. Study-level points and caveats: Few additional T cells are recruited per seasonal influenza vaccination, authors suggested.

Germline CDR1 and CDR2: KGHSH and LQKENI. The CDR3 totals 13 residues. Between the trimmed V and J ends, which lost 6 bases and 8 bases, there was a span of 15 bases. Via MiXCR, TCRdb re-called the RT-PCR reads, giving one row per CDR3 protein. The sample consists of just under 550,000 distinct CDR3 sequences, 20% to 25% of them appearing once. The data were also submitted as part of a second study, on T cells expressing NK-cell markers. That report adds: Beta-chain TCR cDNA was generated via 5'RACE template switching with UMIs. Sorted CD3+CD56-NKG2C+, CD3+CD56+NKG2C- and CD3+CD56+NKG2C+ T cells were the source of the TCR beta repertoires. Within several experiments, an anti-gamma-delta TCR antibody kept the sorting limited to alpha-beta TCR T cells. Expanded NKG2C+ T cell clones were not confirmed as HCMV-specific.

Material: CD4+ T cells sorted from PBMCs, obtained approximately 13 days after vaccination. The origin of this receptor is a man aged 45-65 years who received an inactivated influenza vaccine. The rearrangement links TRBV18 to TRBJ2-3; tentative D call: TRBD2 (6 bases). Here the CDR3 DNA reads TGTGCCAGCTCTGCACCTGGGGGAGGTACGCAGTATTTT. Its protein is CASSAPGGGTQYF.